The rows below give T cell receptor beta chains drawn from one sample of a study of CD8 T cells in ankylosing spondylitis. Using its own MiXCR run on the 5' RACE reads, TCRdb lists one record per CDR3 protein. The sample has around 90,000 distinct CDR3 sequences, 27% seen once. The sequenced sample was blood, either unsorted or a sorted T cell fraction (not recorded which). These receptors were taken from a male donor with ankylosing spondylitis or in good health (not recorded which). Each CDR3 is given with its conserved first and last residue. A D gene is named only where the DNA matches it firmly. Size tells how often a clone was seen (once, few, many) or the class of an expanded clone, and some rows leave it out.

D	size	V	J	CDR3	DNA
-	few	TRBV29-1	TRBJ1-1	CSVEEVFPEAFF	TGCAGCGTTGAAGAAGTGTTCCCTGAAGCTTTCTTT
-	few	TRBV29-1	TRBJ2-1	CSSREGDSYNEQFF	TGCAGCTCCAGGGAAGGGGATTCATACAATGAGCAGTTCTTC
-	-	TRBV7-2	TRBJ1-6	CASVPGSAYSPLHF	TGTGCCAGCGTCCCAGGGTCGGCTTATTCACCCCTCCACTTT
-	many	TRBV5-5	TRBJ2-1	CASSFLGNEQFF	TGTGCCAGCAGCTTCTTGGGGAATGAGCAGTTCTTC
-	-	TRBV5-1	TRBJ2-6	CASSLSPRVDSGANVLTF	TGCGCCAGCAGCTTGTCTCCCAGGGTGGACTCTGGGGCCAACGTCCTGACTTTC
-	-	TRBV23-1	TRBJ2-5	CASRGDKSEETQYF	TGCGCCAGCAGAGGGGACAAATCGGAAGAGACCCAGTACTTC
-	few	TRBV27	TRBJ1-5	CASSFGLDQPQHF	TGTGCCAGCAGCTTCGGGTTGGATCAGCCCCAGCATTTT
-	-	TRBV12-3/TRBV12-4	TRBJ2-3	CASSLSQDAQYF	TGTGCCAGCAGTTTATCGCAGGATGCGCAGTATTTT
-	-	TRBV20-1	TRBJ1-4	CSAEGQWGEKLFF	TGCAGTGCTGAAGGACAGTGGGGCGAAAAACTGTTTTTT
-	-	TRBV29-1	TRBJ1-1	CSVIVWGMNTEAFF	TGCAGCGTGATAGTATGGGGTATGAACACTGAAGCTTTCTTT
TRBD1	-	TRBV27	TRBJ2-7	CASSQLSGQGANF	TGTGCCAGCAGTCAACTTTCGGGACAGGGGGCGAACTTC
-	-	TRBV12-3/TRBV12-4	TRBJ2-1	CASTELPDRKFF	TGTGCCAGCACCGAACTTCCTGACAGAAAGTTCTTC
-	few	TRBV3-1	TRBJ2-5	CASSPDDSLLETQYF	TGTGCCAGCAGCCCCGACGACAGTTTACTGGAAACCCAGTACTTC
-	-	TRBV20-1	TRBJ1-1	CSARQTANTEAFF	TGCAGTGCTAGACAGACGGCTAACACTGAAGCTTTCTTT
TRBD1	-	TRBV6-1	TRBJ1-2	CASSEEGTEYGYTF	TGTGCCAGCAGTGAAGAAGGGACAGAATATGGCTACACCTTC
-	-	TRBV7-3	TRBJ1-1	CASSSSGGAWAFF	TGTGCCAGCAGCTCGAGCGGCGGGGCCTGGGCTTTCTTT
TRBD1	-	TRBV15	TRBJ1-5	CATSGTGTGSNQPQHF	TGTGCCACCAGCGGCACCGGGACAGGGAGCAATCAGCCCCAGCATTTT
-	-	TRBV9	TRBJ1-1	CASSVGIYEGTEAFF	TGTGCCAGCAGCGTAGGAATCTACGAAGGCACTGAAGCTTTCTTT
-	few	TRBV20-1	TRBJ2-1	CSANHLQGSYNEQFF	TGCAGTGCTAACCACCTACAGGGATCCTACAATGAGCAGTTCTTC
TRBD1	few	TRBV3-1	TRBJ2-7	CASSQQDRFPYEQYF	TGTGCCAGCAGCCAGCAGGACAGGTTTCCCTACGAGCAGTACTTC
TRBD2	-	TRBV7-2	TRBJ2-1	CASSLESSGPYNEQFF	TGTGCCAGCAGCTTAGAGTCTAGCGGGCCCTACAATGAGCAGTTCTTC
-	few	TRBV5-6	TRBJ2-1	CASSLAYNEQFF	TGTGCCAGCAGCTTGGCCTACAATGAGCAGTTCTTC
-	-	TRBV18	TRBJ1-5	CASSTDRINQPQHF	TGTGCCAGCTCAACGGACAGAATCAATCAGCCCCAGCATTTT
-	-	TRBV5-1	TRBJ1-2	CASSLDGSYGYTF	TGCGCCAGCAGCTTGGACGGCTCCTATGGCTACACCTTC
-	-	TRBV21-1	TRBJ1-1	CASSKRVQVITGGETEAFF	TGTGCCAGCAGCAAACGGGTTCAGGTAATCACAGGGGGTGAAACTGAAGCTTTCTTT
TRBD1	-	TRBV25-1	TRBJ1-2	CASSRGQGYTF	TGTGCCAGCAGCAGGGGGCAAGGCTACACCTTC
TRBD1	few	TRBV27	TRBJ1-5	CASRNKADRASQPQHF	TGTGCCAGCAGAAACAAGGCGGACAGGGCCAGTCAGCCCCAGCATTTT
-	few	TRBV6-6	TRBJ1-2	CASSTGPNYGYTF	TGTGCCAGCAGCACAGGGCCGAACTATGGCTACACCTTC
-	-	TRBV20-1	TRBJ2-3	CSAIWGRPTDTQYF	TGCAGTGCAATCTGGGGTAGGCCCACAGATACGCAGTATTTT
-	many	TRBV20-1	TRBJ2-3	CSASPVTDTQYF	TGCAGTGCTAGTCCTGTAACAGATACGCAGTATTTT
TRBD2	many	TRBV27	TRBJ2-3	CASSLSGTSGGYTDTQYF	TGTGCCAGCAGTTTATCCGGGACTAGCGGGGGGTACACAGATACGCAGTATTTT
TRBD2	-	TRBV24-1	TRBJ2-3	CATSGTSGGNTDTQYF	TGTGCCACCAGTGGTACTAGCGGGGGGAACACAGATACGCAGTATTTT
-	few	TRBV5-5	TRBJ1-1	CASSLTPNTEAFF	TGTGCCAGCAGCCTGACACCTAACACTGAAGCTTTCTTT
TRBD1	-	TRBV9	TRBJ1-6	CASSAGTASPLHF	TGTGCCAGCAGCGCTGGGACAGCATCACCCCTCCACTTT
-	few	TRBV20-1	TRBJ2-3	CSARPQGRRSTDTQYF	TGCAGTGCTAGACCCCAGGGGCGACGGTCCACAGATACGCAGTATTTT
-	-	TRBV10-3	TRBJ2-1	CAISESLGNEQFF	TGTGCCATCAGTGAGTCCCTTGGCAATGAGCAGTTCTTC
-	-	TRBV27	TRBJ1-6	CASSGSQGRRNSPLHF	TGTGCCAGCAGCGGCTCCCAGGGACGGCGAAATTCACCCCTCCACTTT
-	-	TRBV7-9	TRBJ1-5	CASSLGLSGQPQHF	TGTGCCAGCAGCTTAGGGCTTTCGGGTCAGCCCCAGCATTTT